The text below deals with one T cell receptor (beta chain). Antigen specificity is unknown. PCR was performed using 60 Vbeta and 13 Jbeta primers. Method: immunoSEQ multiplex PCR; TCRdb's copy keeps in-frame clones and lacks some. This table holds around 140,000 clones, roughly 78% found once. The sample is drawn from a study of cytomegalovirus exposure and HLA in healthy donors. Study observations and caveats: Information on immune exposure was restricted to one variable (CMV serostatus).

The CDR3 has 13 residues. Per germline, CDR1 SGHDN and CDR2 FVKESK. With 6 bases clipped from V and 8 bases from J, the junction kept 5 bases outside the gene matches. Sequences were obtained from PBMCs. This sequence originates from a female donor in good health and CMV-seronegative. This rearrangement joins TRBV14 to TRBJ1-4, with TRBD1 matching over 8 bases. CDR3 coding DNA: TGTGCCAGCAGAAGGACAGGGCGAGAAAAACTGTTTTTT. Amino acids: CASRRTGREKLFF.